This T cell receptor (beta chain) comes out of a study of early T cells in non-severe SARS-CoV-2 infection. Findings and caveats of the study: VDJdb matching skewed toward anti-spike CD8 responses, missing private and CD4 specificities.

Each CDR3 protein is one row after TCRdb ran MiXCR on the 5' RACE reads. This table holds about 23,000 distinct CDR3 sequences, about 5% found once. This clonotype has a count of ten or more. Antigen unknown. This CDR3 has 14 amino acids. Trimming took 2 bases from V and 4 from J, leaving 6 bases between them. The germline gives CDR1 ENHRY, CDR2 SYGVKD. This chain links TRBV10-3 with TRBJ1-6; D remains ambiguous. The sequenced material came from whole blood. The source of this sequence is an adult who was a healthcare worker with PCR-confirmed SARS-CoV-2 infection or an uninfected control (not recorded which). The CDR3 DNA reads TGTGCCATCAGTGAGACAGAGTATAATTCACCCCTCCACTTT. This codes for CAISETEYNSPLHF.